This note documents a single TCR beta chain sequence. This clonotype was seen many times. This receptor's antigen is unknown. Per-base qualities were not stored, and no clone one base away is much larger. These data belong to a study of naive and memory T cell subsets (dated by TCRdb to 2015 to 2018). For context, the study as a whole: Sorted naive and memory T cell subsets from peripheral blood were analyzed in the study using a UMI-based, open-source pipeline for TCR alpha and beta sequencing. Complete agreement was observed between the functional CMV T cell responses and the IgG serology results. RNA was DNase-treated and reverse transcribed with TCR constant-region primers, mostly using SuperScript III. What the study reported, not specific to this receptor: A few larger clonotypes were found in naive repertoires, especially CD8, and these larger clonotypes were possibly memory cells re-expressing CD45RA. In both CD4 and CD8 cells, a rise in Gini index and a fall in Shannon and inverse Simpson diversity were observed from naive through CM, EM and EMRA. After error correction, over 85% of naive TCR sequences appeared only once, giving much steeper abundance distributions than memory subsets. A clonotype was defined as a single alpha or beta chain sequence rather than as a paired alpha/beta receptor. TCR abundance followed a power law with an exponent that was different for naive and memory subsets but consistent across the three individuals. RNA-based TCR counts may be affected by expression changes linked to T cell activation and differentiation. The repertoire findings for the naive and memory subsets could not be validated against a ground truth, as none was available.

The library was prepared using UMI-ligation and nested PCR. An equimolar mix of two oligonucleotides covering both TRBC1 and TRBC2 was used as the beta constant-region primer. Four rounds of PCR, combining the SP2 primer with nested alpha and beta constant-region primers, were used to amplify the ligated cDNA. A single-stranded oligonucleotide carrying the SP2 primer and a 12-nucleotide UMI was ligated to the 3' end of the cDNA by T4 RNA ligase 1. The ligation reaction was kept at 16 degrees C for about 19-24 hours. PCR2 was typically run as a SYBR Green qPCR and stopped at a predetermined threshold to prevent over-amplification. All purifications after the first were performed with Agencourt AMPure XP magnetic beads. Library amounts were measured by Qubit and library quality was assessed on a TapeStation, where the main peak was expected at around 650 bp. Sequencing of the pooled libraries was done on an Illumina MiSeq using v2 2x251 paired-end kits, which typically yielded roughly 0.95-2.3 million reads per sample. Each sample library was pooled at about 4.4 nM, and roughly 5-7.5% PhiX was included to improve cluster recognition. Per the original workflow: V and J genes were assigned to Demultiplexor-processed FASTQ reads by Decombinator through tag matching, with a single base-pair mismatch being allowed. Collapsinator used UMIs to correct both sequencing errors and frequency errors arising from PCR heterogeneity. CDR3Translator translated TCRs and extracted CDR3s from the conserved cysteine to the FGXG phenylalanine, flagging non-productive sequences. Repertoires were subsampled to equal numbers of UMI-defined TCRs before Gini, Shannon entropy and inverse Simpson indices were calculated. Within the linear range, a power law was fitted by maximum likelihood to the distributions of clonotype abundance. When run on a single naive CD8 sample, MIGEC and the pipeline yielded similar UMI counts, similar unique TCR numbers and similar clonal distributions. One analysis removed from the naive repertoire any naive TCRs that were also present in any memory subset from the same donor. The repertoires were searched for roughly 7,900 CMV-associated CDR3 sequences that had been compiled from VDJdb and a published dataset. TCRdb ran its own pipeline on the public reads, namely fastp trimming at Q25 and MiXCR clone calling, and kept in-frame beta chains. Each record represents a unique CDR3 protein, reported with the most common genes and DNA among its rows. TCRdb, not the authors, supplied the V and J calls. The sample records tens of thousands of distinct CDR3 sequences, roughly 9.2% of which are singletons. The ten largest clones take up less than 1.5% of the sample.

V loses 1 base at its end and J loses 2 bases; junction bases beyond the gene matches: 2. In the germline V gene, CDR1 corresponds to SQVTM and CDR2 to ANQGSEA. The CDR3 starts with the cysteine, ends with the phenylalanine, and has 13 residues. Left in the record is the CDR3 DNA by itself, 39 bases read in frame from the first base. From the second PCR step on, the TCR alpha and beta chain libraries were amplified in separate reactions. To determine each donor's CMV status, fresh PBMCs were stimulated overnight with CMV viral lysate, and IFNgamma production from CD4+ T cells was then assessed. Using Miltenyi beads, CD4 T cells were first positively selected, and CD8 T cells were then positively selected from the CD4-negative fraction. Cells stained for CD3, CD4, CD8, CD45RA, CD27 and a live/dead dye were sorted on a BD Aria II into four subsets by CD45RA and CD27. Blood was obtained from a few healthy volunteers, and the blood from each volunteer was fractionated into CD4 and CD8 T cells and subsequently into four differentiation subsets. Roughly 120 ml of peripheral blood was collected from each donor, and PBMC were isolated from the blood using Ficoll-Paque PLUS density-gradient centrifugation. The sorted cells were lysed in RLT buffer, after which RNA was extracted using a Qiagen RNeasy kit and kept at -80 degrees C.

The V gene is TRBV29-1 and the J gene is TRBJ2-7; 7 central bases correspond to TRBD1. Sequenced: naive CD8+ T cells from blood. The cell subset or site label corresponds to: naive T cells, CD45RA high CD27+. This sequence was found in a human donor in good health. For the CDR3, the sequence is CSVEGTGAYEQYF. Read as DNA, the sequence is TGCAGCGTTGAAGGGACAGGCGCCTACGAGCAGTACTTC.